The T cell receptor (beta chain) described here comes from a study of T cell changes during pregnancy in multiple sclerosis (dated by TCRdb to the late 2010s). About the investigation overall: The study looked at changes in the T cell repertoire across pregnancy in women with multiple sclerosis.

For this clone: It has no known antigen specificity. Within one base of it there is no much larger clone, and no base qualities were kept.

The germline V and J ends show losses of 3 bases and 4 bases respectively, and no gene match explains 7 bases of the junction. CDR1 and CDR2 (SGDLS, YYNGEE) derive from the germline V gene. Its CDR3 holds 15 amino acids, cysteine through phenylalanine. Only CDR3 DNA remains: 45 bases, in frame from the first base. The library was produced with the immunoSEQ multiplex PCR assay. TCRdb stores this immuneACCESS table with in-frame sequences only. Part of the clones is absent; in the studies checked, under half of the shortfall reflects unresolved V genes, and no reason is known for the rest. The sample yields some 28,000 clones; 85% to 90% were counted once. The ten largest clones add up to roughly 7.4% of the sample.

Recombination connected TRBV9 to TRBJ2-7; TRBD1 lines up with 10 middle nucleotides. This specimen consisted of CD8+ T cells from peripheral blood mononuclear cells, obtained before pregnancy. This sequence originates from a female donor with multiple sclerosis, enrolled in a pregnancy study. The CDR3 reads CASSGGQGGFYEQYF. The base sequence is TGTGCCAGCAGCGGAGGACAGGGGGGGTTTTACGAGCAGTACTTC.